The clone carrying this T cell receptor (beta chain) appeared a few times. Its target is not known. Trimming pared 4 bases from V and 4 bases from J, leaving 23 bases between. CDR1 and CDR2 (germline): MNHEY, SVGEGT. The CDR3 runs to 18 residues. This entry is derived from a study of blood T cells in healthy people across ages. Across the whole study: For every two T cells, template switching captured about one barcoded beta molecule.

It was with a sample-barcoded 5' primer and a J-beta primer mix that a second PCR of roughly 7 to 12 cycles was run. TCRdb re-called the 5' RACE reads through MiXCR, storing one row per CDR3 protein. Here the sample spans roughly 1.5 million distinct CDR3 sequences, under 55% being singletons. Broader study findings: A conclusive naive versus antigen-experienced comparison was prevented by the unsorted PBMCs. Long-lived donors exceeded aged donors in naive CD4+ cells and diversity. The study lacked donor CMV status, which possibly confounded expanded clonotype changes.

Sequenced input: blood. The chain links TRBV6-2 or TRBV6-3 to TRBJ2-1; D is ambiguous. This TCR derives from a woman under 30 in good health. The CDR3: CASSFFPLLLTAYNEQFF. The CDR3 DNA sequence: TGTGCCAGCAGTTTTTTCCCCCTCCTCTTGACGGCATACAATGAGCAGTTCTTC.